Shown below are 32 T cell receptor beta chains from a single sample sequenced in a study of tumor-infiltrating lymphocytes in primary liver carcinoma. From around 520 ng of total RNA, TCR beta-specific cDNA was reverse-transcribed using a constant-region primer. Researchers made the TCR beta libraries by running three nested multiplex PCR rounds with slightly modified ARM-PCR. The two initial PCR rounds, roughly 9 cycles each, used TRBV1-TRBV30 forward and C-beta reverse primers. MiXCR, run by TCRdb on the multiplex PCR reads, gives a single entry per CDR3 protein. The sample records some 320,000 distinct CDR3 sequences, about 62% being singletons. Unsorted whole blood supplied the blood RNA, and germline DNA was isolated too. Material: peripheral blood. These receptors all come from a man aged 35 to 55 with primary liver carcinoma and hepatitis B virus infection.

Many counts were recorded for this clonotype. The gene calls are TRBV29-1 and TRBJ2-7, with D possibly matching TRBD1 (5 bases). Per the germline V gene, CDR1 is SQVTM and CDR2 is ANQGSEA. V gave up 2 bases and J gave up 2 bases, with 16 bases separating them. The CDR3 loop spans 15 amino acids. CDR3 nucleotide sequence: TGCAGCGTTGAAATTTGGGGCGGAACCCCCTACGAGCAGTACTTC. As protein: CSVEIWGGTPYEQYF.

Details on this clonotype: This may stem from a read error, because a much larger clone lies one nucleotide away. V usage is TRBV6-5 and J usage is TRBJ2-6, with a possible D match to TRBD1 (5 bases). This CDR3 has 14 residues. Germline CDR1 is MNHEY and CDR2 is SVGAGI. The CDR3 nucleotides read TGTGCCAGCGGGGTAGGGTTTGGGGCCAACGCCCTGACTTTC. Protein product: CASGVGFGANALTF.

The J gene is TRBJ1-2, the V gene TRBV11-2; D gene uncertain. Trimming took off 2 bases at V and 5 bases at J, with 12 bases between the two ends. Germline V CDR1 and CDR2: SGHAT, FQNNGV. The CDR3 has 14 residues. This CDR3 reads CASSLNRAAYGYTF. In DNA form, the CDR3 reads TGTGCCAGCAGCTTAAATCGGGCAGCTTATGGCTACACCTTC.

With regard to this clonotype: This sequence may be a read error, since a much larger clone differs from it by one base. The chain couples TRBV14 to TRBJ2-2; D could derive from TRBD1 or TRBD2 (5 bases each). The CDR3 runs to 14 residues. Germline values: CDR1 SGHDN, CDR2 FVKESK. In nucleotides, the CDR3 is TGTGCCAGCAGCCAAGTCATTGGGGCCGGGGACCTGTTTTTT. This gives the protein CASSQVIGAGDLFF.

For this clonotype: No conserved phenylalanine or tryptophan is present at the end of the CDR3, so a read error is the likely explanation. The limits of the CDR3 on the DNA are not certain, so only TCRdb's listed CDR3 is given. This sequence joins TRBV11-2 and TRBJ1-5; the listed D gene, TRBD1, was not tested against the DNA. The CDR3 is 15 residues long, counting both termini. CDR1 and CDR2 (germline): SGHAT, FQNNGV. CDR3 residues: CASSLGDTGWAQPSI.

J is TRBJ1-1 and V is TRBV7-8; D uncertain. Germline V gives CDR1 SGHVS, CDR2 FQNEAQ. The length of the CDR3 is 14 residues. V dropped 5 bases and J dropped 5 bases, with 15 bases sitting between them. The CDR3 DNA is TGTGCCAGCAGCCTCACTGGGATCGGGACTGAAGCTTTCTTT. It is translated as CASSLTGIGTEAFF.

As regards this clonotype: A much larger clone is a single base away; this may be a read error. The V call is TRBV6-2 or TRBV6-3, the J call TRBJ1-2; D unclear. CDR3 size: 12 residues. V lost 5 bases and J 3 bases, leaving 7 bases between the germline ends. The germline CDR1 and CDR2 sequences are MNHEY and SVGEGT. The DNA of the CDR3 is TGTGCCAGCAGTATATCAGACTATGGCTACACCTTC. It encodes CASSISDYGYTF.

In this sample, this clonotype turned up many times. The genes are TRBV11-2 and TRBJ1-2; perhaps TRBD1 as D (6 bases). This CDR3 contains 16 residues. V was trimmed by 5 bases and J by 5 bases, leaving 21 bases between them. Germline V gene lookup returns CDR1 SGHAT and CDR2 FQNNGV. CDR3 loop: CASSPRQVRGEYGYTF. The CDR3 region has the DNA TGTGCCAGCAGCCCCCGACAGGTTCGGGGAGAGTATGGCTACACCTTC.

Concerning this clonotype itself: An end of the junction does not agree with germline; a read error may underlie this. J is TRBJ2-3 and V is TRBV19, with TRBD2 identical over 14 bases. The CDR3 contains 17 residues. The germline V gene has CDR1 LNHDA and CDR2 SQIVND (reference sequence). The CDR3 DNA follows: TGTGCCAGTAGTAGTCGACTAGCGGGAGGGCCGTGGGATACGCCGTATTTT. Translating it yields CASSSRLAGGPWDTPYF. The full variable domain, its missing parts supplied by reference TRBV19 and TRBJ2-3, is DGGITQSPKYLFRKEGQNVTLSCEQNLNHDAMYWYRQDPGQGLRLIYYSQIVNDFQKGDIAEGYSVSREKKESFPLTVTSAQKNPTAFYLCASSSRLAGGPWDTPYFGPGTRLTVL.

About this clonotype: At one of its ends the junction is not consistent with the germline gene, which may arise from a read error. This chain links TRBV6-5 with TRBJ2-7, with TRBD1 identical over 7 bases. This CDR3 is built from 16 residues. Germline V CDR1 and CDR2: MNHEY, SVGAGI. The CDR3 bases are TGTACCAGCAGCCCCAACCGTAGACAGGGCCTCTACGAGCAGTACTTC. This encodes CTSSPNRRQGLYEQYF.

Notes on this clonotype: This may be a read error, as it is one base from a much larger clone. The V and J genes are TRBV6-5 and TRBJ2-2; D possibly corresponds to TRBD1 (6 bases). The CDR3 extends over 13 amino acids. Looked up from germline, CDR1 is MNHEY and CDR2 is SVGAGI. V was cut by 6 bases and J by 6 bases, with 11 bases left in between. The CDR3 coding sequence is TGTGCCAGCAGGCCAGGGGACCCCGGGGAGCTGTTTTTT. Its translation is CASRPGDPGELFF.

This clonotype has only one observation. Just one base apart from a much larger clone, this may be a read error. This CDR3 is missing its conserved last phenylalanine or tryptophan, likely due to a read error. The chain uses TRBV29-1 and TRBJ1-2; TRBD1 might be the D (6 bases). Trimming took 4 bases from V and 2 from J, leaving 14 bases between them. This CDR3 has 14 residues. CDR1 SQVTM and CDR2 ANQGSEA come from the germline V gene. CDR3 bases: TGCAGCGTTGTCGTAGGGGGAAAAAACTATGGCTACACCTTA. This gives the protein CSVVVGGKNYGYTL.

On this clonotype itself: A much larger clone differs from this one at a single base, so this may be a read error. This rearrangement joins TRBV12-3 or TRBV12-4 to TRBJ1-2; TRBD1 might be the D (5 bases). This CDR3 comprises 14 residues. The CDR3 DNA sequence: TGTGCCAGCGCGGGGACCGATGATAACTATGGCTGCACCTTC. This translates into CASAGTDDNYGCTF.

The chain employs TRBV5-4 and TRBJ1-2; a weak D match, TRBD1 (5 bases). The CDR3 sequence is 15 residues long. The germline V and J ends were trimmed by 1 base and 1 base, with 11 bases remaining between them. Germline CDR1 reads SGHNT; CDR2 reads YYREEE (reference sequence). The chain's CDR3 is CASSLNTGLNYGYTF. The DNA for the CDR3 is TGTGCCAGCAGCTTGAATACAGGACTTAACTATGGCTACACCTTC.

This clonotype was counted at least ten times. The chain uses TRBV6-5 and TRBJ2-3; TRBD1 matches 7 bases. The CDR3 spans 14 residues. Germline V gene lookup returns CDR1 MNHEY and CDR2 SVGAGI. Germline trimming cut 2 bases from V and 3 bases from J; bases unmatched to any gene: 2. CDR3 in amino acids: CASSYDRATDTQYF. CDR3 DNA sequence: TGTGCCAGCAGTTACGACAGGGCAACAGATACGCAGTATTTT.

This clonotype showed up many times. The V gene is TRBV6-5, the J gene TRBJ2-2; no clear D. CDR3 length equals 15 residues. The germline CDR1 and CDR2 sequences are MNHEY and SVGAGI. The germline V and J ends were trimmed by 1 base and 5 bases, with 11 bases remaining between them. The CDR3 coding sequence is TGTGCCAGCAGTTACTTTGCTGGCAATACCGGGGAGCTGTTTTTT. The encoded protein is CASSYFAGNTGELFF.

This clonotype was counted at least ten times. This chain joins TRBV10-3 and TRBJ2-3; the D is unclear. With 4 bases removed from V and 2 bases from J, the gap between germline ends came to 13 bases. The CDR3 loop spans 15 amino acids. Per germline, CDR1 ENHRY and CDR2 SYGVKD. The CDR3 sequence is CAISVDGRTTDTQYF. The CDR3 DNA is TGTGCCATCAGTGTTGACGGTAGGACCACAGATACGCAGTATTTT.

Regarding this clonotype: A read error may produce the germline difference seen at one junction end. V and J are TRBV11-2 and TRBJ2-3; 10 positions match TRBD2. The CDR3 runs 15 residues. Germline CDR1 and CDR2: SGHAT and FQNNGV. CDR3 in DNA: TGTACCAGCAGCCTCCGACTAGCGGGCCGGGGTTTCCAGTATTTT. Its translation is CTSSLRLAGRGFQYF.

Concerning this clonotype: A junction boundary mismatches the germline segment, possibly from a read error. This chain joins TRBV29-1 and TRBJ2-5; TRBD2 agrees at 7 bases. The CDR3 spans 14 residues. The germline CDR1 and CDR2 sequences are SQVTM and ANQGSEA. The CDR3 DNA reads TGCCGCGTTCTCGGGCTAGAAAGTCGGGAGGCCCAGCACTTC. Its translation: CRVLGLESREAQHF.

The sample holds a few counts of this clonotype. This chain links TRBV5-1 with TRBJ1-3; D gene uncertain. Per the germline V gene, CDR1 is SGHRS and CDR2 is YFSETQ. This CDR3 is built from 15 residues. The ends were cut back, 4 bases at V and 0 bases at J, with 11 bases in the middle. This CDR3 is CASSGGPNSGNTIYF. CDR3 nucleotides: TGCGCCAGCAGCGGCGGACCGAACTCTGGAAACACCATATATTTT. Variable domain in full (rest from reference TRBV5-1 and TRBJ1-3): KAGVTQTPRYLIKTRGQQVTLSCSPISGHRSVSWYQQTPGQGLQFLFEYFSETQRNKGNFPGRFSGRQFSNSRSEMNVSTLELGDSALYLCASSGGPNSGNTIYFGEGSWLTVV.

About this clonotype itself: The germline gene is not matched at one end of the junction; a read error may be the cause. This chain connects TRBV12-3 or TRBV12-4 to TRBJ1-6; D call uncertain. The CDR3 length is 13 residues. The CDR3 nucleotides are TGTGCCAGCAGTTTAGGCGGTAATCCACCCCTCCACTTT. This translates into CASSLGGNPPLHF.

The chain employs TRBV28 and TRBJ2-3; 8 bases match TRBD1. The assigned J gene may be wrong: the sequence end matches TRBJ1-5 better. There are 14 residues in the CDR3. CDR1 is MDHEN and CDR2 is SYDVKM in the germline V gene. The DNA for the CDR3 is TGTGCCAGCAGTTCCCAGGGGGCGGGAGATACGCAGCATTTT. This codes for CASSSQGAGDTQHF.

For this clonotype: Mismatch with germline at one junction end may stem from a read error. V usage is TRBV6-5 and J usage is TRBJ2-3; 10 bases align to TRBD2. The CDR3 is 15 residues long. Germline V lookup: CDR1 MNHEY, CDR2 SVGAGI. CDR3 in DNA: TGTGACAGCAGGGTTAGCGGGAGGCTCACAGATACGCAGTATTTT. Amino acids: CDSRVSGRLTDTQYF.

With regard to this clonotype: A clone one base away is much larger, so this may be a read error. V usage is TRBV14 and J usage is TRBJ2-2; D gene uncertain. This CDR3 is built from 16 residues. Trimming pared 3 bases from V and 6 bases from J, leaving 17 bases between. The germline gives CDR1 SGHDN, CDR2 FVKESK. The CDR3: CASSQSVTPGAGELFF. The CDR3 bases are TGTGCCAGCAGCCAGTCCGTGACCCCGGGTGCCGGGGAGCTGTTTTTT.

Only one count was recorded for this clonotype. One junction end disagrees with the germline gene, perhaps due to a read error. The CDR3 loop reads CASSQTLDSGNTLYF. The CDR3 nucleotides read TGTGCCAGCAGTCAAACATTGGACTCTGGAAACACCTTATATTTT. The chain employs TRBV6-1 and TRBJ1-3; D call uncertain. The CDR3 loop spans 15 amino acids. Germline V gene lookup returns CDR1 MNHNS and CDR2 SASEGT.

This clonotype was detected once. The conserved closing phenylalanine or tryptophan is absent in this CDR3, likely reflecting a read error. The CDR3 loop is CSVGGLAGDHGQYL. CDR3 in DNA: TGCAGTGTTGGTGGGCTAGCGGGAGACCACGGGCAGTACTTA. The chain joins TRBV29-1 to TRBJ2-7; 10 nucleotides align to TRBD2. The CDR3 is 14 residues long. Germline V gives CDR1 SQVTM, CDR2 ANQGSEA.

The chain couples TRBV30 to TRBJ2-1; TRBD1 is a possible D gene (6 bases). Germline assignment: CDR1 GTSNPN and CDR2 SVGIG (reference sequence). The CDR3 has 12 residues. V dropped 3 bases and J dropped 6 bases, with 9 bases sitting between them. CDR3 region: CAWRARGNEQFF. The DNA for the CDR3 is TGTGCCTGGAGGGCCAGGGGCAATGAGCAGTTCTTC. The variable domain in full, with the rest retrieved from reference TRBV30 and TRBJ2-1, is SQTIHQWPATLVQPVGSPLSLECTVEGTSNPNLYWYRQAAGRGLQLLFYSVGIGQISSEVPQNLSASRPQDRQFILSSKKLLLSDSGFYLCAWRARGNEQFFGPGTRLTVL.

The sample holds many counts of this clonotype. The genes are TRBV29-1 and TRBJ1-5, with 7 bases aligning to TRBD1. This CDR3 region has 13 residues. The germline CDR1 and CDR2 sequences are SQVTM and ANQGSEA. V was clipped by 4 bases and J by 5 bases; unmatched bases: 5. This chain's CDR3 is CSVGQGRDQPQHF. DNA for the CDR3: TGCAGCGTTGGACAGGGACGTGATCAGCCCCAGCATTTT. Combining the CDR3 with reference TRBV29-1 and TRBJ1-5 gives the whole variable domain SAVISQKPSRDICQRGTSLTIQCQVDSQVTMMFWYRQQPGQSLTLIATANQGSEATYESGFVIDKFPISRPNLTFSTLTVSNMSPEDSSIYLCSVGQGRDQPQHFGDGTRLSIL.

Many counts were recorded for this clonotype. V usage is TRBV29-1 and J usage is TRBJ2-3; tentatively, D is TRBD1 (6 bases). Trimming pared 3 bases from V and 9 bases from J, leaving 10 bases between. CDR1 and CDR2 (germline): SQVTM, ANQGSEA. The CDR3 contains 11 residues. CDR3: CSVEVTGTQYF. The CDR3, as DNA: TGCAGCGTTGAGGTGACAGGAACGCAGTATTTT.

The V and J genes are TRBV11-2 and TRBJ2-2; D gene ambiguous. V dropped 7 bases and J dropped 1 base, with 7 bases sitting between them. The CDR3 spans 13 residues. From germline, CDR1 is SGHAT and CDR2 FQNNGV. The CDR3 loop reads CASNSRNTGELFF. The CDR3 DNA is TGTGCCAGCAACTCTCGGAACACCGGGGAGCTGTTTTTT.

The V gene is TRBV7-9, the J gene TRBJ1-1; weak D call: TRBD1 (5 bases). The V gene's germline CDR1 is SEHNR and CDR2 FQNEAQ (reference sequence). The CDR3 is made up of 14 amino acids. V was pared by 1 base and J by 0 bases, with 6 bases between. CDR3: CASSLEGLNTEAFF. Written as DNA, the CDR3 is TGTGCCAGCAGCTTAGAGGGGTTGAACACTGAAGCTTTCTTT.

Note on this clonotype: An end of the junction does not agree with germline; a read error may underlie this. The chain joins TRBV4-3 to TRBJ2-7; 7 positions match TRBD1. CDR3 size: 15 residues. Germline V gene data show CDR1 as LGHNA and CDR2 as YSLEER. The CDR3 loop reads CASSQDSGTGDDQYF. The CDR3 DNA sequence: TGCGCCAGCAGCCAAGATTCGGGAACAGGGGACGATCAGTACTTC.